This is a list of T cell receptor beta chains from one sample in a study of regulatory T cells in long-lasting Graves disease. TCRdb redid the calling of the multiplex PCR reads with MiXCR, one entry per CDR3 protein. The data show some 370,000 distinct CDR3 sequences, about 10% seen once. The same sample was also used in a study of T cells in Graves' hyperthyroidism and ophthalmopathy.

Sequenced material: peripheral blood mononuclear cells (PBMCs), taken at new diagnosis, from a patient treated with antithyroid drugs. Receptor source: a woman between 18 and 29 years old with Graves disease. CDR3s include the opening cysteine and the closing phenylalanine or tryptophan. The D gene is left open where the match is weak. Clone sizes are given selectively: once, few, many, or a class where the clone is expanded.

clone size	J gene	V gene	D gene	CDR3 protein	CDR3 DNA
many	TRBJ2-5	TRBV10-3	TRBD1	CATSWTGQETQYF	TGTGCCACCTCCTGGACAGGTCAAGAGACCCAGTACTTC
many	TRBJ1-2	TRBV7-2	NA	CASSFGGTSRIGYGYTF	TGTGCCAGCAGCTTTGGCGGGACATCTCGGATTGGCTATGGCTACACCTTC
NA	TRBJ2-1	TRBV12-3/TRBV12-4	NA	CASRASGNNEQFF	TGTGCCAGCAGAGCCTCAGGAAACAATGAGCAGTTCTTC
many	TRBJ2-1	TRBV27	TRBD2	CASSLTHPGLGTNEQFF	TGTGCCAGCAGTTTAACCCACCCGGGACTAGGTACCAATGAGCAGTTCTTC
many	TRBJ1-1	TRBV28	TRBD1	CASSLYGTGLSVGTWVGKNTEAFF	TGTGCCAGCAGTTTATACGGGACAGGGCTTTCCGTAGGGACCTGGGTGGGGAAGAACACTGAAGCTTTCTTT
NA	TRBJ1-2	TRBV29-1	NA	CSVVSRDNYGYTF	TGCAGCGTTGTTAGTAGGGATAACTATGGCTACACCTTC
few	TRBJ2-1	TRBV5-8	TRBD2	CASSLGGPSGGIYNEQFF	TGTGCCAGCAGCTTGGGAGGTCCTAGCGGGGGGATCTACAATGAGCAGTTCTTC
NA	TRBJ2-3	TRBV4-3	NA	CASSQDQGPDTQYF	TGCGCCAGCAGCCAAGATCAAGGTCCAGATACGCAGTATTTT
NA	TRBJ1-1	TRBV9	NA	CASSYEGQNTEAFF	TGTGCCAGCAGCTACGAGGGGCAGAACACTGAAGCTTTCTTT
NA	TRBJ1-4	TRBV4-1	NA	CASSQDGRPAATNEKLFF	TGCGCCAGCAGCCAAGATGGGCGGCCAGCGGCAACTAATGAAAAACTGTTTTTT
many	TRBJ2-5	TRBV3-1	NA	CASSQSETQYF	TGTGCCAGCAGCCAGTCGGAGACCCAGTACTTC
many	TRBJ2-7	TRBV20-1	TRBD2	CSARAPASGSIYEQYF	TGCAGTGCTAGAGCCCCCGCTAGCGGGAGCATTTACGAGCAGTACTTC
NA	TRBJ2-2	TRBV18	NA	CASSPPGQTINQDTGELFF	TGTGCCAGCTCACCACCGGGGCAGACCATCAACCAGGACACCGGGGAGCTGTTTTTT
many	TRBJ2-1	TRBV4-3	TRBD2	CASSRAAGVSYNEQFF	TGCGCCAGCAGCCGTGCAGCGGGAGTCTCCTACAATGAGCAGTTCTTC
NA	TRBJ1-6	TRBV20-1	NA	CSAESSYNSPLHF	TGCAGTGCAGAAAGCTCCTATAATTCACCCCTCCACTTT
NA	TRBJ2-3	TRBV7-2	TRBD2	CASSSSGAFITDTQYF	TGTGCCAGCAGCAGCAGCGGGGCATTCATCACAGATACGCAGTATTTT
NA	TRBJ2-3	TRBV27	NA	CASSLARVSMDTQYF	TGTGCCAGCAGTTTGGCTAGGGTTAGTATGGATACGCAGTATTTT
many	TRBJ2-1	TRBV5-4	TRBD2	CASSSAGDEQFF	TGTGCCAGCAGCTCCGCGGGGGATGAGCAGTTCTTC
many	TRBJ2-7	TRBV20-1	NA	CSAKYVSEQYF	TGCAGTGCTAAGTACGTCTCCGAGCAGTACTTC
many	TRBJ2-3	TRBV29-1	NA	CSVLVRGDTQYF	TGCAGCGTCCTGGTGAGAGGAGATACGCAGTATTTT
many	TRBJ2-1	TRBV27	NA	CASSPLDSSSYNEQFF	TGTGCCAGCAGTCCCTTGGACTCGAGCTCCTACAATGAGCAGTTCTTC
many	TRBJ2-1	TRBV5-1	NA	CASSLDVGRNEQFF	TGCGCCAGCAGCTTGGACGTCGGTCGCAATGAGCAGTTCTTC
many	TRBJ1-2	TRBV5-1	NA	CASTASSNYGYTF	TGCGCCAGCACTGCGAGTTCGAACTATGGCTACACCTTC
many	TRBJ2-7	TRBV2	TRBD2	CASSSTSGYTYEQYF	TGTGCCAGCAGTTCGACTAGCGGGTATACCTACGAGCAGTACTTC
NA	TRBJ2-1	TRBV13	NA	CASSADFSYNEQFF	TGTGCCAGCAGCGCGGACTTTTCCTACAATGAGCAGTTCTTC
few	TRBJ1-5	TRBV20-1	NA	CSARGGTFNQPQHF	TGCAGTGCTAGAGGTGGCACTTTCAATCAGCCCCAGCATTTT
NA	TRBJ1-4	TRBV6-1	TRBD1	CASSQTGVNEKLFF	TGTGCCAGCAGTCAGACAGGGGTTAATGAAAAACTGTTTTTT
few	TRBJ1-6	TRBV7-9	TRBD1	CASSPWDSYNSPLHF	TGTGCCAGCAGCCCATGGGACAGCTATAATTCACCCCTCCACTTT
NA	TRBJ2-1	TRBV2	NA	CASSVEVYNEQFF	TGTGCCAGCAGTGTGGAGGTCTACAATGAGCAGTTCTTC
many	TRBJ2-7	TRBV9	TRBD2	CASSVSGVAGDYEQYF	TGTGCCAGCAGCGTATCGGGGGTAGCGGGAGACTACGAGCAGTACTTC
NA	TRBJ2-7	TRBV18	TRBD2	CASSPTASGGGSSYEQYF	TGTGCCAGCTCACCCACAGCGTCGGGGGGGGGTAGCTCCTACGAGCAGTACTTC
NA	TRBJ2-1	TRBV19	NA	CASSIGPYREQFF	TGTGCCAGTAGTATAGGGCCCTATCGTGAACAGTTCTTC
many	TRBJ1-1	TRBV5-5	NA	CASSPVGGETEAFF	TGTGCCAGCAGCCCGGTGGGTGGGGAGACTGAAGCTTTCTTT
NA	TRBJ2-3	TRBV6-2/TRBV6-3	TRBD1	CASSESPGQGADTQYF	TGTGCCAGCAGTGAAAGCCCGGGACAGGGGGCAGATACGCAGTATTTT
many	TRBJ2-3	TRBV7-3	NA	CASSPQGYRTDTQYF	TGTGCCAGCAGCCCCCAGGGGTATCGGACAGATACGCAGTATTTT
many	TRBJ2-3	TRBV18	TRBD2	CASSPPGLADTDTQYF	TGTGCCAGCTCACCCCCCGGACTAGCGGACACAGATACGCAGTATTTT
few	TRBJ2-1	TRBV10-3	NA	CAISGKDSGGSLGEQFF	TGTGCCATCAGTGGAAAGGACTCAGGGGGGAGTTTGGGTGAGCAGTTCTTC
many	TRBJ1-5	TRBV3-1	NA	CASSQRSSNQPQHF	TGTGCCAGCAGCCAAAGAAGTAGCAATCAGCCCCAGCATTTT
NA	TRBJ2-5	TRBV11-2	TRBD2	CASSPTSGGYQETQYF	TGTGCCAGCAGCCCAACTAGCGGGGGGTACCAAGAGACCCAGTACTTC
few	TRBJ2-1	TRBV18	NA	CASSPPAIRNEQFF	TGTGCCAGCTCACCACCGGCTATCCGGAATGAGCAGTTCTTC
many	TRBJ2-5	TRBV3-1	NA	CASSQEQLIETQYF	TGTGCCAGCAGCCAAGAACAGCTGATAGAGACCCAGTACTTC
few	TRBJ1-3	TRBV27	NA	CASKGVSGNTIYF	TGTGCCAGCAAAGGGGTCTCTGGAAACACCATATATTTT
NA	TRBJ2-7	TRBV7-9	NA	CASSLGLRAYEQYF	TGTGCCAGCAGCTTAGGGCTCAGGGCCTACGAGCAGTACTTC
NA	TRBJ2-1	TRBV6-2/TRBV6-3	NA	CASSPSPSSYNEQFF	TGTGCCAGCAGTCCGAGCCCGAGCTCCTACAATGAGCAGTTCTTC
NA	TRBJ1-1	TRBV14	NA	CASSPRGPPGPEAFF	TGTGCCAGCAGCCCCCGGGGGCCCCCGGGCCCTGAAGCTTTCTTT
many	TRBJ1-1	TRBV6-1	NA	CASSEREGTEAFF	TGTGCCAGCAGTGAACGCGAGGGCACTGAAGCTTTCTTT
NA	TRBJ1-1	TRBV5-1	NA	CASSLDYSFYTEAFF	TGCGCCAGCAGCTTGGATTACAGTTTTTACACTGAAGCTTTCTTT
many	TRBJ2-3	TRBV24-1	NA	CATSDWTHTQYF	TGTGCCACCAGTGATTGGACCCATACGCAGTATTTT
few	TRBJ2-3	TRBV3-1	NA	CASSSPSAFTDTQYF	TGTGCCAGCAGCTCGCCCAGCGCCTTCACAGATACGCAGTATTTT
many	TRBJ1-1	TRBV20-1	NA	CSASRGGVNTEAFF	TGCAGTGCTTCAAGGGGAGGGGTGAACACTGAAGCTTTCTTT
many	TRBJ2-1	TRBV18	NA	CASSPPGKRNEQFF	TGTGCCAGCTCACCACCTGGGAAAAGGAATGAGCAGTTCTTC
many	TRBJ2-3	TRBV3-1	NA	CASSPTPYTQYF	TGTGCCAGCAGCCCGACTCCCTATACGCAGTATTTT
many	TRBJ2-2	TRBV12-3/TRBV12-4	NA	CASSRPWWVGDTGELFF	TGTGCCAGCAGTCGGCCGTGGTGGGTGGGGGACACCGGGGAGCTGTTTTTT
many	TRBJ1-2	TRBV29-1	TRBD1	CSVETVRTGGAYYGYTF	TGCAGCGTTGAGACGGTGCGGACAGGGGGCGCCTACTATGGCTACACCTTC
few	TRBJ2-3	TRBV20-1	NA	CSARSMGPTDTQYF	TGCAGTGCTCGGTCGATGGGACCCACAGATACGCAGTATTTT
few	TRBJ1-6	TRBV6-4	NA	CASSYWSYNSPLHF	TGTGCCAGCAGTTACTGGTCCTATAATTCACCCCTCCACTTT
many	TRBJ1-5	TRBV30	NA	CAWSVGGNQPQHF	TGTGCCTGGAGTGTAGGGGGCAATCAGCCCCAGCATTTT